One sample yielded the 9 T cell receptor beta chains listed below, sequenced in a study of cytomegalovirus exposure and HLA in healthy donors. The PCR made use of 60 Vbeta and 13 Jbeta primers. Method: immunoSEQ multiplex PCR; TCRdb's copy keeps in-frame clones and lacks some. The sample includes 65,000 to 80,000 clones. Material for sequencing was PBMCs. These receptor sequences come from a female donor in good health and CMV-seropositive.

This CDR3 is CASSDTGRATDTQYF. The CDR3, as DNA: TGTGCCAGCAGCGACACAGGGAGGGCCACAGATACGCAGTATTTT. The chain couples TRBV9 to TRBJ2-3; D perhaps matches TRBD2 (7 bases). CDR1 and CDR2 from the germline V gene are SGDLS and YYNGEE. Trimming pared 3 bases from V and 2 bases from J, leaving 13 bases between. This CDR3 contains 15 residues. Looking up the rest from reference TRBV9 and TRBJ2-3 gives the full variable domain: DSGVTQTPKHLITATGQRVTLRCSPRSGDLSVYWYQQSLDQGLQFLIQYYNGEERAKGNILERFSAQQFPDLHSELNLSSLELGDSALYFCASSDTGRATDTQYFGPGTRLTVL.

This rearrangement joins TRBV19 to TRBJ1-1, with unresolved D. V lost 5 bases to trimming and J lost 5 bases, with 18 bases between them. Germline CDR1 reads LNHDA; CDR2 reads SQIVND (reference sequence). CDR3 size: 15 residues. The CDR3 nucleotides are TGTGCCAGTAGTGTGGAAGGTCCCCCGGGAACTGAAGCTTTCTTT. Translated, it gives CASSVEGPPGTEAFF. Full variable domain (missing parts from reference TRBV19 and TRBJ1-1): DGGITQSPKYLFRKEGQNVTLSCEQNLNHDAMYWYRQDPGQGLRLIYYSQIVNDFQKGDIAEGYSVSREKKESFPLTVTSAQKNPTAFYLCASSVEGPPGTEAFFGQGTRLTVV.

The rearrangement links TRBV6-1 to TRBJ1-1; a possible D gene is TRBD1 (5 bases). Per the germline V gene, CDR1 is MNHNS and CDR2 is SASEGT. The CDR3 has 15 amino acids. The V gene lost 3 bases and the J gene lost 1 base, with 12 bases spanning the gap. CDR3 DNA: TGTGCCAGCAGTGAGAGACAGATGGGGAACACTGAAGCTTTCTTT. This gives the protein CASSERQMGNTEAFF.

The rearrangement joins TRBV2 to TRBJ2-1; 9 bases fit TRBD2. V lost 4 bases, J lost 2 bases, and 3 bases stayed unmatched. CDR1 is SNHLY and CDR2 is FYNNEI in the germline V gene. This CDR3 has 15 residues. CDR3 sequence: CASSGLADAYNEQFF. CDR3 in DNA: TGTGCCAGCAGTGGACTAGCGGACGCCTACAATGAGCAGTTCTTC.

The chain employs TRBV7-6 and TRBJ2-2; no reliable D call. The V and J ends lost 5 bases and 0 bases respectively, with 10 bases between them. Germline V gene data show CDR1 as SGHVS and CDR2 as FNYEAQ. The CDR3 spans 15 residues. In DNA form, the CDR3 reads TGTGCCAGCAGCCCCAGGAAAGCGAACACCGGGGAGCTGTTTTTT. Residues: CASSPRKANTGELFF.

This rearrangement joins TRBV30 to TRBJ2-3; 7 nucleotides match TRBD2. Germline CDR1 and CDR2: GTSNPN and SVGIG (reference sequence). The CDR3 contains 15 residues. The trim removed 0 bases at V and 1 base at J, leaving 4 bases unmatched. CDR3 bases: TGTGCCTGGAGTGTAGGCGGGAGCGGCACAGATACGCAGTATTTT. Translating it yields CAWSVGGSGTDTQYF.

This chain links TRBV5-4 with TRBJ2-7, with a weak D call TRBD1 (5 bases). The CDR3 has 13 amino acids. Germline V lookup: CDR1 SGHNT, CDR2 YYREEE (reference sequence). V was shortened by 4 bases and J by 5 bases, with 13 bases between the two germline ends. The CDR3 DNA reads TGTGCCAGCAGCAGCAGGATAGGGGACGAGCAGTACTTC. Its protein is CASSSRIGDEQYF.

The chain uses TRBV18 and TRBJ1-1, with 8 bases that match TRBD1. CDR1 is KGHSH, CDR2 LQKENI, per germline. The V segment lost 2 bases and the J segment 1 base; nucleotides outside the gene matches: 3. The CDR3 loop spans 15 amino acids. This CDR3 reads CASSPRDRKNTEAFF. CDR3 DNA: TGTGCCAGCTCACCAAGGGACAGGAAGAACACTGAAGCTTTCTTT.

This chain links TRBV7-9 with TRBJ1-2, with D hard to call. The CDR3 runs to 14 residues. Trimming took off 3 bases at V and 4 bases at J, with 12 bases between the two ends. The germline gives CDR1 SEHNR, CDR2 FQNEAQ (reference sequence). In DNA, the CDR3 is TGTGCCAGCAGCTTTTCAGAATCCGCCTATGGCTACACCTTC. Translating gives CASSFSESAYGYTF.